The 2 T cell receptor beta chains below all came from one sample that was sequenced in a study of Tregs in tolerant kidney transplant recipients. Sequencing was performed with immunoSEQ multiplex PCR; in TCRdb, only in-frame clones are kept and a portion is missing. The sample lists about 64,000 clones; less than 98% were seen once. Sequences were derived from Tregs from blood, sampled before the transplant. The origin of the receptors is a human donor who received a combined kidney and bone marrow transplant.

The chain is built from TRBV5-1 and TRBJ1-1; 7 bases are shared with TRBD1. This CDR3 comprises 16 residues. With V trimmed by 4 bases and J by 8 bases, 17 bases remained unmatched. Germline V lookup: CDR1 SGHRS, CDR2 YFSETQ. CDR3 residues: CASSVIQGQGDEEAFF. Here the CDR3 DNA reads TGCGCCAGCAGCGTAATACAGGGGCAAGGCGACGAGGAAGCTTTCTTT.

This clone was detected once. This sequence joins TRBV7-3 and TRBJ2-3; 9 nucleotides agree with TRBD2. This CDR3 is 15 amino acids long. Germline CDR1 and CDR2: SGHTA and FQGTGA. V shed 2 bases, J shed 5 bases, and the junction held 5 bases outside the gene matches. In DNA, the CDR3 is TGTGCCAGCAGCTTAGGGCGGGGGGGCCAAGATACGCAGTATTTT. Residues: CASSLGRGGQDTQYF.